This TCR beta chain was identified during a study of T cell responses to AZD1222 COVID-19 vaccine. Findings of the study overall: Baseline testing showed seropositivity in only six AZD1222 recipients. Samples come after the peak T cell response, not at day 14. A mostly white British donor set with more females was recruited, and clonal diversity was possibly underestimated. Receipt of two AZD1222 doses was followed by a rise in Spike-specific TCR breadth and depth.

The CDR3 is 16 amino acids. The V gene's germline CDR1 is MNHNS and CDR2 SASEGT. V was clipped by 4 bases and J by 0 bases, with 12 bases between them. Assay used: immunoSEQ multiplex PCR; TCRdb lists only in-frame clones, some missing. The sample contains around 140,000 clones, 90% to 95% of which appear only once. Concerning this clone itself: Its antigen is unknown.

The chain carries TRBV6-1 and TRBJ1-4, with D uncertain. The receptor was isolated from an adult in good health. The source was peripheral blood, collected on day 0 of MenACWY control vaccination. Here the CDR3 reads CASSAFRHATNEKLFF. The CDR3 DNA reads as TGTGCCAGCAGTGCCTTCAGGCACGCAACTAATGAAAAACTGTTTTTT.